These 11 T cell receptor beta chains were sequenced from one sample in a study of blood T cell repertoires in COVID-19. The assay was immunoSEQ multiplex PCR, and TCRdb's table has in-frame clones only and misses some. This table has about 88,000 clones, 85% to 90% appearing once. Input material: peripheral blood. The source is a woman between 70 and 85 years old with acute or convalescent COVID-19.

This clone has only one observation. This chain's CDR3 is CASRPYSGGLYNEQFF. The CDR3 nucleotides read TGCGCCAGCAGACCTTATAGCGGGGGCCTCTACAATGAGCAGTTCTTC. This chain uses TRBV5-1 with TRBJ2-1, with 9 nucleotides matching TRBD2. V lost 5 bases, J lost 3 bases, and 9 bases stayed unmatched. The germline gives CDR1 SGHRS, CDR2 YFSETQ. The CDR3 spans 16 residues. The variable domain in full, completed from reference TRBV5-1 and TRBJ2-1, reads KAGVTQTPRYLIKTRGQQVTLSCSPISGHRSVSWYQQTPGQGLQFLFEYFSETQRNKGNFPGRFSGRQFSNSRSEMNVSTLELGDSALYLCASRPYSGGLYNEQFFGPGTRLTVL.

The sample holds a few counts of this clone. The gene calls are TRBV19 and TRBJ1-5; D not resolved. Per germline, CDR1 LNHDA and CDR2 SQIVND (reference sequence). V was pared by 1 base and J by 3 bases, with 7 bases between. CDR3 size: 14 residues. The CDR3 DNA sequence: TGTGCCAGTAGTATAGGGGAGGACAATCAGCCCCAGCATTTT. Its protein product is CASSIGEDNQPQHF.

J is TRBJ2-7 and V is TRBV7-2; TRBD2 matches at 12 bases. The ends lost 5 bases at V and 2 bases at J; junction bases unmatched: 4. Germline V gene data show CDR1 as SGHTA and CDR2 as FQGNSA. There are 15 residues in the CDR3. For the CDR3, the DNA is TGTGCCAGCAGCCGGACTAGCGGGGCCACCTACGAGCAGTACGTC. Amino acid sequence: CASSRTSGATYEQYV.

The chain uses TRBV27 and TRBJ2-1; D unclear. The CDR3 runs to 11 residues. The germline CDR1 and CDR2 sequences are MNHEY and SMNVEV (reference sequence). The ends were cut back, 2 bases at V and 10 bases at J, with 6 bases in the middle. This CDR3 is CASSLANEQFF. In nucleotides, the CDR3 is TGTGCCAGCAGTTTAGCGAACGAGCAGTTCTTC.

The CDR3 region has the DNA TGCAGTGCTAGTGCTTTGGGGAGAGATGGCAATCAGCCCCAGCATTTT. This sequence encodes CSASALGRDGNQPQHF. This chain uses TRBV20-1 with TRBJ1-5; D is unclear. CDR3 length: 16 amino acids. Trimming pared 3 bases from V and 2 bases from J, leaving 17 bases between. CDR1 DFQATT and CDR2 SNEGSKA come from the germline V gene (reference sequence).

This rearrangement joins TRBV24-1 to TRBJ2-5; D might be TRBD1 (5 bases). The length of the CDR3 is 15 residues. From germline, CDR1 is KGHDR and CDR2 SFDVKD. Trimming took off 4 bases at V and 2 bases at J, with 13 bases between the two ends. In DNA, the CDR3 is TGTGCCACCAGTGAAACGGCAGGGCGGCAAGAGACCCAGTACTTC. Translation gives CATSETAGRQETQYF.

This clone came up a few times. V and J are TRBV5-4 and TRBJ1-2, with D perhaps matching TRBD1 (5 bases). The CDR3 consists of 14 residues. Per the germline V gene, CDR1 is SGHNT and CDR2 is YYREEE (reference sequence). The germline V and J ends were trimmed by 4 bases and 8 bases, with 18 bases remaining between them. The CDR3 DNA reads as TGTGCCAGCAGCGGAGGAGGGGCCGTGGCAGGCTACACCTTC. This sequence encodes CASSGGGAVAGYTF.

The chain has TRBV18 and TRBJ2-1, with TRBD2 identical over 13 bases. Losses at the gene ends were 6 bases for V and 7 bases for J; bases not matched to a gene: 6. The CDR3 length is 15 residues. The V gene's germline CDR1 is KGHSH and CDR2 LQKENI. The CDR3 DNA reads as TGTGCCAGCTCGTCGACTAGCGGGAGGTTTAATGAGCAGTTCTTC. Protein sequence: CASSSTSGRFNEQFF.

The chain uses TRBV28 and TRBJ1-5; 8 bases match TRBD1. Unmatched junction bases numbered 12, after V lost 1 base and J lost 1 base. The CDR3 covers 19 residues. CDR1 is MDHEN, CDR2 SYDVKM, per germline. The CDR3 bases are TGTGCCAGCAGTTTATTGGACAGGGTATGGGCGTGGAGCAATCAGCCCCAGCATTTT. It yields the protein CASSLLDRVWAWSNQPQHF.

The chain joins TRBV12-3 or TRBV12-4 to TRBJ1-1; no reliable D call. Trimming pared 6 bases from V and 1 base from J, leaving 9 bases between. The CDR3 loop spans 13 amino acids. CDR3 region: CASSLTENTEAFF. In nucleotides, the CDR3 is TGTGCCAGCAGCCTTACAGAGAACACTGAAGCTTTCTTT.

The chain links TRBV2 to TRBJ1-1; possible D gene TRBD1, 6 bases. The CDR3 spans 16 residues. CDR1 and CDR2 from the germline V gene are SNHLY and FYNNEI. Trimming stripped 7 bases from V and 1 base from J, with 19 bases between. Written as DNA, the CDR3 is TGTGCCAGCACGGGTCCAGCCCGGGACAAGAACACTGAAGCTTTCTTT. This sequence encodes CASTGPARDKNTEAFF.